Presented here are 27 T cell receptor beta chains from one specimen sequenced in a study of human T cells and chemical hapten exposure. TCRdb used MiXCR to reprocess the RACE reads, holding one entry per CDR3 protein. Here the sample spans under 130,000 distinct CDR3 sequences, under 35% being singletons. Time point of the sample: patch test 3, about 24 weeks after DPC sensitization. The treatment here: therapeutic diphenylcyclopropenone sensitization with weekly scalp DPC. The material sequenced was whole blood, taken in connection with sensitization to the hapten diphenylcyclopropenone (DPC). The receptors stem from a man aged 35-49 years with alopecia areata. Some clones in this sample may be carry-over from other donors' samples.

This chain connects TRBV29-1 to TRBJ1-6, with a possible D match to TRBD1 (6 bases). The germline gives CDR1 SQVTM, CDR2 ANQGSEA. V lost 5 bases and J 5 bases, leaving 13 bases between the germline ends. The length of the CDR3 is 14 residues. In DNA form, the CDR3 reads TGCAGCGTTCAGGGGATGGGGGATAATTCACCCCTCCACTTT. This encodes CSVQGMGDNSPLHF.

This chain joins TRBV29-1 and TRBJ2-3; unclear D gene. V gave up 3 bases and J gave up 6 bases, with 10 bases separating them. The CDR3 runs to 12 residues. Germline values: CDR1 SQVTM, CDR2 ANQGSEA. In nucleotides, the CDR3 is TGCAGCGTTGATCTGAATGGGGATACGCAGTATTTT. This sequence encodes CSVDLNGDTQYF.

The chain carries TRBV6-5 and TRBJ2-1; 7 bases match TRBD2. The CDR3 runs to 13 residues. The ends lost 2 bases at V and 13 bases at J; junction bases unmatched: 8. The germline V gene has CDR1 MNHEY and CDR2 SVGAGI. The CDR3 DNA reads TGTGCCAGCAGTTACACCGACCGGGAGGATCAGTTCTTC. Its protein is CASSYTDREDQFF.

V usage is TRBV7-3 and J usage is TRBJ2-2, with D unclear. From germline, CDR1 is SGHTA and CDR2 FQGTGA. V was trimmed by 1 base and J by 1 base, leaving 1 base between them. The CDR3 sequence is 13 residues long. The CDR3 reads CASSLKNTGELFF. The CDR3, as DNA: TGTGCCAGCAGCTTAAAGAACACCGGGGAGCTGTTTTTT.

The chain is built from TRBV27 and TRBJ1-1; 8 nucleotides agree with TRBD1. Germline CDR1 is MNHEY and CDR2 is SMNVEV (reference sequence). V lost 5 bases and J lost 0; bases outside the gene matches: 2. The CDR3 is 14 residues long. CDR3 protein: CASSQGAVNTEAFF. CDR3 DNA: TGTGCCAGCAGTCAGGGGGCAGTGAACACTGAAGCTTTCTTT.

The chain links TRBV24-1 to TRBJ2-3, with 11 bases aligning to TRBD2. The CDR3 covers 16 residues. Germline V gene sequence: CDR1 KGHDR, CDR2 SFDVKD. Unmatched junction bases numbered 3, after V lost 3 bases and J lost 2 bases. In nucleotides, the CDR3 is TGTGCCACCAGTGATGGGACTAGCGGCTTCACAGATACGCAGTATTTT. Encoded protein: CATSDGTSGFTDTQYF.

The table lists this clonotype with a count of one. The chain recombines TRBV4-2 with TRBJ2-1; 8 nucleotides line up with TRBD2. Germline-derived CDR1 and CDR2 are LGHNA and YNFKEQ. The CDR3 length is 19 residues. J was trimmed by 10 bases and V by 2 bases; bases with no gene match: 22. The CDR3 loop reads CASSQRFNPSGHNAGEQFF. The CDR3 region has the DNA TGTGCCAGCAGCCAACGATTCAACCCTAGCGGGCACAACGCAGGGGAGCAGTTCTTC.

This sequence joins TRBV11-1 and TRBJ2-7; the D gene is possibly TRBD2 (6 bases). Trimming cost V 2 bases and J 4 bases, with 12 bases left between them. CDR3 length: 14 residues. Germline V gene data show CDR1 as SGHAT and CDR2 as FQDESV (reference sequence). CDR3 sequence reads: CASSLSDYGYEQYF. CDR3 in DNA: TGTGCCAGCAGCTTATCGGACTATGGTTACGAGCAGTACTTC.

The sample holds a few counts of this clonotype. The CDR3 here is CASSRDSGASYEQYF. The CDR3, as DNA: TGCGCCAGCAGCCGCGATAGCGGGGCCTCCTACGAGCAGTACTTC. This chain uses TRBV4-3 with TRBJ2-7, with 8 bases fitting TRBD2. The germline V gene has CDR1 LGHNA and CDR2 YSLEER. This CDR3 is built from 15 residues. J gave up 0 bases and V 4 bases, and 5 bases lay outside the gene matches.

This clonotype was seen a few times. This chain joins TRBV6-6 and TRBJ2-2; D is perhaps TRBD1 (5 bases). CDR1 and CDR2 from the germline V gene are MNHNY and SVGAGI (reference sequence). Trimming shortened V by 4 bases and J by 1 base, and 13 bases separated the two germline ends. The CDR3 extends over 16 amino acids. The CDR3, as DNA: TGTGCCAGCAGTTCAATCGACAGTAAGAACACCGGGGAGCTGTTTTTT. Amino acids: CASSSIDSKNTGELFF.

This clonotype was seen a few times. The chain couples TRBV10-3 to TRBJ2-5, with D possibly TRBD1 on 6 matching bases. The germline gives CDR1 ENHRY, CDR2 SYGVKD. The CDR3 contains 13 residues. Trimming pared 4 bases from V and 3 bases from J, leaving 9 bases between. The CDR3 DNA reads TGTGCCATCAGTGCCTCAGGGGAAGAGACCCAGTACTTC. This sequence encodes CAISASGEETQYF.

This chain connects TRBV7-2 to TRBJ2-1, with 14 bases lining up with TRBD2. The J segment lost 9 bases and the V segment lost 5 bases, leaving 3 bases of the junction unmatched. CDR1 and CDR2 (germline): SGHTA, FQGNSA. This CDR3 is built from 14 residues. The CDR3 is CASSPGLAGVEQFF. DNA of the CDR3: TGTGCCAGCAGCCCGGGACTAGCGGGGGTTGAGCAGTTCTTC.

This clonotype was detected only a few times. The V and J genes are TRBV6-2 or TRBV6-3 and TRBJ1-1; no reliable D call. Trimming cost V 6 bases and J 4 bases, with 9 bases left between them. This CDR3 has 12 amino acids. CDR1 and CDR2 from the germline V gene are MNHEY and SVGEGT. This CDR3 is CASRDEGTEAFF. The CDR3 region has the DNA TGTGCCAGCAGAGACGAGGGCACTGAAGCTTTCTTT.

The genes are TRBV6-1 and TRBJ2-7; D is unresolved. The CDR3 extends over 13 amino acids. CDR1 and CDR2 (germline): MNHNS, SASEGT. V was trimmed by 3 bases and J by 1 base, leaving 7 bases between them. The CDR3 sequence is CASSDFGSYEQYF. The CDR3 bases are TGTGCCAGCAGTGACTTTGGTTCCTACGAGCAGTACTTC.

The chain recombines TRBV7-6 with TRBJ2-5, with D possibly matching TRBD2 (5 bases). CDR3 length equals 14 residues. Germline V gene data show CDR1 as SGHVS and CDR2 as FNYEAQ. Trimming shortened V by 1 base and J by 3 bases, and 9 bases separated the two germline ends. As DNA, the CDR3 is TGTGCCAGCAGCTTAGGAGGGTATAAAGAGACCCAGTACTTC. Encoded protein: CASSLGGYKETQYF.

The CDR3 loop reads CASSPHLEVADKNIQYF. The CDR3 nucleotides read TGTGCCAGCAGTCCACATCTTGAGGTGGCGGACAAAAACATTCAGTACTTC. This chain connects TRBV6-6 to TRBJ2-4; no clear D. The germline V gene encodes CDR1 MNHNY and CDR2 SVGAGI (reference sequence). The CDR3 loop spans 17 amino acids. The V and J ends lost 5 bases and 3 bases respectively, with 20 bases between them.

This clonotype was observed a few times. This chain links TRBV6-2 or TRBV6-3 with TRBJ2-6, with D possibly being TRBD1 or TRBD2 (5 bases each). CDR1 MNHEY and CDR2 SVGEGT come from the germline V gene. CDR3 length equals 14 residues. The germline V and J ends were trimmed by 7 bases and 0 bases, with 7 bases remaining between them. Written as DNA, the CDR3 is TGTGCCAGCATCGGGGCCTCTGGGGCCAACGTCCTGACTTTC. Translation: CASIGASGANVLTF.

The chain combines TRBV11-2 with TRBJ2-5; possibly TRBD2 for D (6 bases). Trimming removed 2 bases from V and 1 base from J, with 11 bases in between. The CDR3 totals 15 residues. Germline V CDR1 and CDR2: SGHAT, FQNNGV. This CDR3 reads CASSLTGSSQETQYF. As DNA, the CDR3 is TGTGCCAGCAGCTTAACCGGGAGCAGCCAAGAGACCCAGTACTTC.

The CDR3, as DNA: TGCAGTGCCGGGGGGTTGGGTAACTATGGCTACACCTTC. Amino acid sequence: CSAGGLGNYGYTF. The chain couples TRBV20-1 to TRBJ1-2; a possible D gene is TRBD1 (5 bases). The germline CDR1 and CDR2 sequences are DFQATT and SNEGSKA (reference sequence). V was cut by 6 bases and J by 1 base, with 12 bases left in between. The CDR3 covers 13 residues.

The chain carries TRBV6-6 and TRBJ1-1; possibly TRBD1 for D (5 bases). Germline-derived CDR1 and CDR2 are MNHNY and SVGAGI (reference sequence). The CDR3 runs to 12 residues. Trimming took 6 bases from V and 6 from J, leaving 11 bases between them. The CDR3 region is CASRTRGSEAFF. Written as DNA, the CDR3 is TGTGCCAGCAGGACGAGGGGTTCTGAAGCTTTCTTT.

This chain links TRBV7-9 with TRBJ1-1, with 8 positions matching TRBD1. The CDR3 is 14 amino acids. V dropped 6 bases and J dropped 4; count of bases not matched to a gene: 7. CDR1 SEHNR and CDR2 FQNEAQ come from the germline V gene (reference sequence). The CDR3: CASSRGTGVTEAFF. The DNA for the CDR3 is TGTGCCAGCAGTCGGGGGACAGGAGTCACTGAAGCTTTCTTT.

This clonotype was seen a few times. The chain recombines TRBV6-2 or TRBV6-3 with TRBJ2-1; 13 bases match TRBD2. J was trimmed by 3 bases and V by 7 bases; bases with no gene match: 12. The CDR3 has 18 amino acids. In germline, CDR1 is MNHEY, CDR2 SVGEGT. DNA of the CDR3: TGTGCCAGCACTCAACGGACTAGCGGGAGAGGCGGCTACAATGAGCAGTTCTTC. Protein product: CASTQRTSGRGGYNEQFF.

In its sample, this clonotype was seen once. The genes are TRBV5-1 and TRBJ2-2; D gene unclear. The length of the CDR3 is 15 residues. Trimming took off 1 base at V and 0 bases at J, with 7 bases between the two ends. Germline assignment: CDR1 SGHRS and CDR2 YFSETQ. The CDR3 protein is CASSLSEANTGELFF. Here the CDR3 DNA reads TGCGCCAGCAGCTTGTCAGAAGCGAACACCGGGGAGCTGTTTTTT.

This sequence joins TRBV21-1 and TRBJ2-1; TRBD1 is the table's D call, not checked against the DNA. TRBV21-1 corresponds to a pseudogene. This CDR3 spans 19 amino acids. The CDR3 sequence is CASSKASGLRRDRSNEQFF. DNA for the CDR3: TGTGCCAGCAGCAAAGCCTCGGGGCTCCGCCGGGACAGAAGTAATGAGCAGTTCTTC.

The J gene is TRBJ2-3, the V gene TRBV11-3; no reliable D call. Trimming left V 2 bases short and J 2 bases short, with 8 bases between. This CDR3 region has 14 residues. Germline CDR1 is SGHNT and CDR2 is YENEEA. The CDR3 sequence: CASSLTAITDTQYF. The CDR3 DNA follows: TGTGCCAGCAGCTTAACAGCGATCACAGATACGCAGTATTTT.

This clonotype has more than one count but fewer than ten. The rearrangement uses TRBV9 and TRBJ2-3; 9 positions agree with TRBD1. The V gene's germline CDR1 is SGDLS and CDR2 YYNGEE. The V and J ends lost 4 bases and 1 base, in that order; junction bases with no gene match: 7. This CDR3 contains 16 residues. In DNA, the CDR3 is TGTGCCAGCAGCTTCTGGACAGGGGAAGGCACAGATACGCAGTATTTT. This encodes CASSFWTGEGTDTQYF.

The CDR3 region is CASSLAGLSADTQYF. CDR3 in DNA: TGTGCCAGCAGCTTGGCCGGGTTATCGGCAGATACGCAGTATTTT. The rearrangement uses TRBV5-5 and TRBJ2-3; D gene ambiguous. The CDR3 runs to 15 residues. V shed 0 bases and J shed 4 bases, with 12 bases lying between them. Germline V CDR1 and CDR2: SGHKS, YYEKEE (reference sequence).